This entry features one T cell receptor beta chain sequence. CDR1 and CDR2 from the germline V gene are SGHRS and YFSETQ. V shed 4 bases, J shed 5 bases, and the junction held 2 bases outside the gene matches. CDR3 length: 15 residues. The data were taken from a study of blood T cell repertoires in COVID-19. Study at large: The study drew acute and convalescent COVID-19 samples from the United States, Italy and Spain. PBMCs, B-cell-depleted T cells, or T cells were the source of the cDNA or gDNA that made up the material.

Authors' analysis steps: Reference gene primer amplification gave nucleated cell count estimates. The data were produced by immunoSEQ multiplex PCR, yet TCRdb's version contains in-frame clones alone and is incomplete. V and J calls and clone size come straight from that table; D and trimming were deduced from the DNA. The table records 150,000 to 190,000 clones, 75% to 90% of them present only once. This receptor was identified in a woman aged 40 to 55 with acute or convalescent COVID-19. Sequenced sample: peripheral blood. The chain uses TRBV5-1 and TRBJ2-1, with 14 positions matching TRBD2. The CDR3 bases are TGCGCCAGCAGCACGGGACTAGCGGGGGACAATGAGCAGTTCTTC. Protein: CASSTGLAGDNEQFF.